The entry below gives a single TCR beta chain sequence along with its context. Generated by immunoSEQ multiplex PCR, the TCRdb table keeps only in-frame clones and is missing some. The sample has some 250,000 clones; about 90% are singletons. This sample was taken from a study of blood T cell repertoires in COVID-19. Trimming took 0 bases from V and 4 from J, leaving 7 bases between them. The CDR3 sequence is 14 residues long. Germline CDR1 and CDR2: SNHLY and FYNNEI. The J gene is TRBJ1-5, the V gene TRBV2; D remains unclear. Material for sequencing was peripheral blood. This receptor was taken from a man in his sixties with acute or convalescent COVID-19. The CDR3 coding sequence is TGTGCCAGCAGTGAAGCCCGCGGAAATCAGCCCCAGCATTTT. Its protein product is CASSEARGNQPQHF.